This entry describes one TCR beta chain. This sample stems from a study of blood T cell repertoires in COVID-19. The CDR3 contains 13 residues. The germline V and J ends were trimmed by 1 base and 8 bases, with 11 bases remaining between them. Germline CDR1 reads LGHDT; CDR2 reads YNNKEL (reference sequence). The method was immunoSEQ multiplex PCR; TCRdb's version includes in-frame clones alone and lacks a portion of them. The table shows some 97,000 clones, with approximately 90% occurring only once. The chain joins TRBV3-1 (or the pseudogene TRBV3-2) to TRBJ1-2; a possible D gene is TRBD1 (5 bases). Source material: peripheral blood. The clonotype originates from a man aged 50-59 years with active COVID-19. CDR3 residues: CASSQVITGGYTF. The DNA for the CDR3 is TGTGCCAGCAGCCAAGTCATTACAGGAGGCTACACCTTC.